This T cell receptor beta chain was captured in a study of Ad26.COV2.S vaccination and SARS-CoV-2 variants. Study-wide context: Donor was assigned to the Ad26.COV2.S arm of trial COV1001.

Regarding treatment: approximately 18 received Ad26.COV2.S at low or high dose, single or two shots; 5 received placebo; per-sample allocation not given. Specimens were obtained on day 63 following the first vaccine or placebo injection. A Boston donor was an adult aged 18-55 years. Clones were sequenced by immunoSEQ multiplex PCR, and TCRdb holds only the in-frame ones, with some missing. In the table there are hundreds of thousands of clones, approximately 88% of which are singletons. V lost 6 bases to trimming and J lost 3 bases, with 14 bases between them. Germline CDR1 MNHEY, CDR2 SVGAGI. CDR3 length: 14 amino acids.

The V call is TRBV6-5, the J call TRBJ1-1; a weak D match, TRBD1 (6 bases). The receptor was isolated from a person aged 18-65 years who received the Ad26.COV2.S COVID-19 vaccine or a placebo. The source material was peripheral blood, sampled in a trial of Ad26.COV2.S vaccine versus placebo. The DNA for the CDR3 is TGTGCCAGCAGACCTACCCCAGGGGACACTGAAGCTTTCTTT. It codes for CASRPTPGDTEAFF.